This T cell receptor beta chain was recorded in a study of blood T cell repertoires in COVID-19. Authors' analysis steps: It was from reference gene primer amplification that nucleated cell counts were estimated. The protocol was immunoSEQ multiplex PCR, while the TCRdb copy is restricted to in-frame clones and leaves out a portion. V and J calls and clone size are as listed in that table; D and trimming were resolved from the DNA. The data show around 310,000 clones, around 87% seen once. This CDR3 has 18 residues. The V gene's germline CDR1 is SNHLY and CDR2 FYNNEI. The trim removed 4 bases at V and 2 bases at J, leaving 13 bases unmatched.

This TCR came from a woman aged 45-60 years with active or convalescent COVID-19. V is TRBV2 and J is TRBJ2-3; 9 bases agree with TRBD1. Sequencing used peripheral blood. Written as DNA, the CDR3 is TGTGCCAGCAGTGGGGAGAGGACAGGGGCCCCTTTCACAGATACGCAGTATTTT. Protein sequence: CASSGERTGAPFTDTQYF. Together with reference TRBV2 and TRBJ2-3, the CDR3 gives the full variable domain: EPEVTQTPSHQVTQMGQEVILRCVPISNHLYFYWYRQILGQKVEFLVSFYNNEISEKSEIFDDQFSVERPDGSNFTLKIRSTKLEDSAMYFCASSGERTGAPFTDTQYFGPGTRLTVL.